This T cell receptor (beta chain) originates from a study of identical twins' blood T cells. From germline, CDR1 is SNHLY and CDR2 FYNNEI. The CDR3 runs 14 residues. Trimming pared 9 bases from V and 1 base from J, leaving 12 bases between. TCRdb analysed the 5' RACE reads with MiXCR anew, one entry per CDR3 protein. Of 300,000 to 400,000 distinct CDR3 sequences detected, under 30% appear once; the ten largest clones hold around 5.6%. The sample comprised PBMCs. This sequence originates from a woman aged 18-55 years in good health. This rearrangement joins TRBV2 to TRBJ2-2; tentatively, D is TRBD1 (6 bases). In DNA, the CDR3 is TGTGCCAGGAGTAAGGGGGAGAACACCGGGGAGCTGTTTTTT. Residues: CARSKGENTGELFF.